These T cell receptor beta chains were read from a single sample in a study of human thymus T cells. The table came from immunoSEQ multiplex PCR; TCRdb's copy has only in-frame clones and leaves some out. This table has tens of thousands of clones, roughly 95% appearing once. The source material was thymus tissue. These TCRs come from a girl under three years old with a congenital heart defect but otherwise immunologically healthy. Both conserved end residues are part of each CDR3. Each record gives: CDR3 protein, CDR3 DNA, V gene, clone size, J gene, D gene. A D gene is named only where the DNA matches it firmly. Where a row states a size, it is once, few, many or the class of an expanded clone; other rows omit it.

CDR3aa: CASSIGHRFSYEQYF; CDR3nt: TGTGCCAGTAGTATTGGACACCGCTTCTCCTACGAGCAGTACTTC; v_gene: TRBV19; abundance: once; j_gene: TRBJ2-7; d_gene: .
CDR3aa: CASSFLTRDTGELFF; CDR3nt: TGTGCCAGCAGTTTTCTGACTAGGGACACCGGGGAGCTGTTTTTT; v_gene: TRBV28; abundance: .; j_gene: TRBJ2-2; d_gene: .
CDR3aa: CASSLTRVSTDTQYF; CDR3nt: TGTGCCAGCAGCTTGACCCGGGTTAGCACAGATACGCAGTATTTT; v_gene: TRBV5-6; abundance: .; j_gene: TRBJ2-3; d_gene: .
CDR3aa: CASSPRDGGQETQYF; CDR3nt: TGTGCCAGCAGTCCCCGGGACGGGGGGCAAGAGACCCAGTACTTC; v_gene: TRBV28; abundance: .; j_gene: TRBJ2-5; d_gene: TRBD2
CDR3aa: CASSLEGDLGRPYNSPLHF; CDR3nt: TGCGCCAGCAGCCTAGAAGGGGACCTCGGGCGCCCCTATAATTCACCCCTCCACTTT; v_gene: TRBV4-3; abundance: .; j_gene: TRBJ1-6; d_gene: .
CDR3aa: CASSQDPGMDFGELFF; CDR3nt: TGCGCCAGCAGCCAAGATCCGGGGATGGATTTCGGGGAGCTGTTTTTT; v_gene: TRBV4-1; abundance: once; j_gene: TRBJ2-2; d_gene: .
CDR3aa: CASSFWFHRGNNGYTF; CDR3nt: TGTGCCAGCAGCTTTTGGTTTCACAGGGGTAATAATGGCTACACCTTC; v_gene: TRBV7-2; abundance: .; j_gene: TRBJ1-2; d_gene: TRBD1
CDR3aa: CASSPRLAGVDFLETQYF; CDR3nt: TGTGCCAGTAGTCCCCGACTAGCGGGTGTCGACTTTTTGGAGACCCAGTACTTC; v_gene: TRBV19; abundance: .; j_gene: TRBJ2-5; d_gene: TRBD2
CDR3aa: CASSEYGTGKVAETQYF; CDR3nt: TGTGCCAGCAGTGAATACGGGACAGGGAAGGTGGCAGAGACCCAGTACTTC; v_gene: TRBV2; abundance: .; j_gene: TRBJ2-5; d_gene: TRBD1
CDR3aa: CASSLVPGTDLAKNIQYF; CDR3nt: TGTGCCAGCAGTTTAGTACCCGGGACAGATCTAGCCAAAAACATTCAGTACTTC; v_gene: TRBV28; abundance: .; j_gene: TRBJ2-4; d_gene: TRBD1
CDR3aa: CASRRNREMNTEAFF; CDR3nt: TGTGCCAGTAGGCGCAACAGAGAAATGAACACTGAAGCTTTCTTT; v_gene: TRBV19; abundance: few; j_gene: TRBJ1-1; d_gene: .
CDR3aa: CASSLPGNTEAFF; CDR3nt: TGTGCCAGCAGTTTACCCGGGAACACTGAAGCTTTCTTT; v_gene: TRBV28; abundance: .; j_gene: TRBJ1-1; d_gene: .
CDR3aa: CASKEGGRDQPQHF; CDR3nt: TGTGCCAGTAAAGAAGGGGGAAGAGATCAGCCCCAGCATTTT; v_gene: TRBV19; abundance: .; j_gene: TRBJ1-5; d_gene: .
CDR3aa: CASSQGVTDRGLHSNQPQHF; CDR3nt: TGCGCCAGCAGCCAAGGAGTCACGGACAGGGGGCTCCATAGCAATCAGCCCCAGCATTTT; v_gene: TRBV4-1; abundance: once; j_gene: TRBJ1-5; d_gene: TRBD1
CDR3aa: CASSQGRGCNEQFF; CDR3nt: TGTGCCAGCAGCCAAGGCCGGGGTTGCAATGAGCAGTTCTTC; v_gene: TRBV4-2; abundance: .; j_gene: TRBJ2-1; d_gene: .
CDR3aa: CASSQVPPREASYNEQFF; CDR3nt: TGCGCCAGCAGCCAAGTCCCGCCCCGGGAGGCCTCCTACAATGAGCAGTTCTTC; v_gene: TRBV4-3; abundance: .; j_gene: TRBJ2-1; d_gene: TRBD2
CDR3aa: CASSQVLRSRTSGKGGEDTQYF; CDR3nt: TGTGCCAGCAGCCAAGTATTAAGGTCAAGGACTAGCGGGAAAGGAGGGGAAGATACGCAGTATTTT; v_gene: TRBV4-2; abundance: .; j_gene: TRBJ2-3; d_gene: TRBD2
CDR3aa: CASSIRTGRLALGEETQYF; CDR3nt: TGTGCCAGCAGTATTCGGACAGGGCGGTTAGCGTTGGGGGAAGAGACCCAGTACTTC; v_gene: TRBV2; abundance: .; j_gene: TRBJ2-5; d_gene: TRBD1
CDR3aa: CASSSRLQGQPQHF; CDR3nt: TGTGCCAGCAGCTCCCGCCTTCAGGGACAGCCCCAGCATTTT; v_gene: TRBV5-6; abundance: .; j_gene: TRBJ1-5; d_gene: .
CDR3aa: CASSQEDREYEQYF; CDR3nt: TGCGCCAGCAGCCAAGAAGACAGGGAGTACGAGCAGTACTTC; v_gene: TRBV4-1; abundance: .; j_gene: TRBJ2-7; d_gene: TRBD1
CDR3aa: CASSDANVGLSSYNEQFF; CDR3nt: TGTGCCAGCAGTGATGCGAATGTAGGGCTCAGCTCCTACAATGAGCAGTTCTTC; v_gene: TRBV2; abundance: .; j_gene: TRBJ2-1; d_gene: .
CDR3aa: CASSTAGERITF; CDR3nt: TGTGCCAGCAGTACCGCGGGGGAGCGGATCACCTTC; v_gene: TRBV11-2; abundance: .; j_gene: TRBJ1-2; d_gene: .
CDR3aa: CASSSLNSNSRVYEQYF; CDR3nt: TGTGCCAGCAGCTCCTTAAACTCGAACAGTCGGGTCTACGAGCAGTACTTC; v_gene: TRBV5-4; abundance: .; j_gene: TRBJ2-7; d_gene: .
CDR3aa: CASSPHGGDWAGELFF; CDR3nt: TGTGCCAGCAGCCCCCATGGGGGAGACTGGGCCGGGGAGCTGTTTTTT; v_gene: TRBV9; abundance: .; j_gene: TRBJ2-2; d_gene: .
CDR3aa: CASSPMDTQYF; CDR3nt: TGTGCCAGCAGCCCCATGGATACGCAGTATTTT; v_gene: TRBV7-9; abundance: .; j_gene: TRBJ2-3; d_gene: .
CDR3aa: CASSSGWGELFF; CDR3nt: TGTGCCAGCAGCTCGGGTTGGGGGGAGCTGTTTTTT; v_gene: TRBV7-2; abundance: .; j_gene: TRBJ2-2; d_gene: .
CDR3aa: CASSLKGANEQFF; CDR3nt: TGTGCCAGCAGTTTAAAGGGGGCCAATGAGCAGTTCTTC; v_gene: TRBV28; abundance: once; j_gene: TRBJ2-1; d_gene: TRBD1
CDR3aa: CASSLEGQGARGTEAFF; CDR3nt: TGTGCCAGCAGCTTAGAGGGACAGGGGGCGAGGGGGACTGAAGCTTTCTTT; v_gene: TRBV11-2; abundance: .; j_gene: TRBJ1-1; d_gene: TRBD1
CDR3aa: CASSWAPQGENTEAFF; CDR3nt: TGTGCCAGCAGCTGGGCCCCACAGGGGGAGAACACTGAAGCTTTCTTT; v_gene: TRBV5-6; abundance: .; j_gene: TRBJ1-1; d_gene: TRBD1
CDR3aa: CSTRTRKLAGLYNEQFF; CDR3nt: TGCAGCACTCGTACCCGGAAACTAGCGGGGCTTTACAATGAGCAGTTCTTC; v_gene: TRBV29-1; abundance: .; j_gene: TRBJ2-1; d_gene: TRBD2
CDR3aa: CASSHKAFPGLTEAFF; CDR3nt: TGCGCCAGCAGCCATAAAGCCTTCCCAGGGCTAACTGAAGCTTTCTTT; v_gene: TRBV4-3; abundance: .; j_gene: TRBJ1-1; d_gene: .
CDR3aa: CASSLEVVRTQYF; CDR3nt: TGTGCCAGCAGCTTAGAGGTAGTCCGTACGCAGTATTTT; v_gene: TRBV7-2; abundance: .; j_gene: TRBJ2-3; d_gene: .
CDR3aa: CASSLWGPQGFDYGYTF; CDR3nt: TGTGCCAGCAGTTTATGGGGTCCACAGGGATTTGACTATGGCTACACCTTC; v_gene: TRBV28; abundance: .; j_gene: TRBJ1-2; d_gene: .
CDR3aa: CASSQVAGENSNEQFF; CDR3nt: TGCGCCAGCAGCCAAGTAGCGGGAGAGAATAGCAATGAGCAGTTCTTC; v_gene: TRBV4-3; abundance: .; j_gene: TRBJ2-1; d_gene: TRBD2
CDR3aa: CASSQRDLSFNEQFF; CDR3nt: TGCGCCAGCAGCCAGAGGGACCTGAGTTTCAATGAGCAGTTCTTC; v_gene: TRBV4-1; abundance: once; j_gene: TRBJ2-1; d_gene: .
CDR3aa: CASSLGGGYTGELFF; CDR3nt: TGCGCCAGCAGCTTAGGAGGGGGTTACACCGGGGAGCTGTTTTTT; v_gene: TRBV5-1; abundance: .; j_gene: TRBJ2-2; d_gene: .
CDR3aa: CASSLACGYEQYF; CDR3nt: TGCGCCAGCAGCTTGGCCTGCGGCTACGAGCAGTACTTC; v_gene: TRBV5-1; abundance: .; j_gene: TRBJ2-7; d_gene: .
CDR3aa: CASSSSGTGYPDTQYF; CDR3nt: TGTGCCAGCAGTTCCTCCGGGACAGGGTACCCAGATACGCAGTATTTT; v_gene: TRBV25-1; abundance: .; j_gene: TRBJ2-3; d_gene: TRBD1
CDR3aa: CASPAAGTKTQYF; CDR3nt: TGTGCCAGCCCCGCCGCGGGAACGAAGACCCAGTACTTC; v_gene: TRBV2; abundance: .; j_gene: TRBJ2-5; d_gene: .
CDR3aa: CASSAGPANTGELFF; CDR3nt: TGTGCCAGCAGCGCGGGACCCGCGAACACCGGGGAGCTGTTTTTT; v_gene: TRBV9; abundance: .; j_gene: TRBJ2-2; d_gene: .
CDR3aa: CASSPGFWGVTDTQYF; CDR3nt: TGTGCCAGCAGTCCCGGGTTTTGGGGGGTCACAGATACGCAGTATTTT; v_gene: TRBV27; abundance: .; j_gene: TRBJ2-3; d_gene: .
CDR3aa: CASRGRQGTNEKLFF; CDR3nt: TGCGCCAGCAGAGGGAGGCAGGGAACTAATGAAAAACTGTTTTTT; v_gene: TRBV5-1; abundance: .; j_gene: TRBJ1-4; d_gene: .
CDR3aa: CASSQDRIVGQGQLSGANVLTF; CDR3nt: TGCGCCAGCAGCCAAGATCGAATTGTGGGACAGGGCCAACTCTCTGGGGCCAACGTCCTGACTTTC; v_gene: TRBV4-3; abundance: .; j_gene: TRBJ2-6; d_gene: TRBD1
CDR3aa: CASSGGANTGELFF; CDR3nt: TGTGCCAGCAGCGGGGGGGCGAACACCGGGGAGCTGTTTTTT; v_gene: TRBV9; abundance: .; j_gene: TRBJ2-2; d_gene: .
CDR3aa: CASSLRLAGVNEQFF; CDR3nt: TGTGCCAGCAGCTTAAGGCTAGCGGGAGTCAATGAGCAGTTCTTC; v_gene: TRBV11-2; abundance: .; j_gene: TRBJ2-1; d_gene: TRBD2
CDR3aa: CASSVAEQGSGNTIYF; CDR3nt: TGTGCCAGCAGCGTAGCTGAACAGGGGTCTGGAAACACCATATATTTT; v_gene: TRBV9; abundance: .; j_gene: TRBJ1-3; d_gene: TRBD1
CDR3aa: CATMNRGHEQYF; CDR3nt: TGTGCCACCATGAACAGGGGCCACGAGCAGTACTTC; v_gene: TRBV19; abundance: .; j_gene: TRBJ2-7; d_gene: TRBD1
CDR3aa: CASKPGPNSPLHF; CDR3nt: TGTGCCAGCAAACCCGGACCCAATTCACCCCTCCACTTT; v_gene: TRBV27; abundance: .; j_gene: TRBJ1-6; d_gene: .
CDR3aa: CASSLRTGRGYNEQFF; CDR3nt: TGTGCCAGCAGCCTAAGGACAGGGAGGGGATACAATGAGCAGTTCTTC; v_gene: TRBV7-3; abundance: .; j_gene: TRBJ2-1; d_gene: .
CDR3aa: CASSLKGLPGGELFF; CDR3nt: TGTGCCAGCAGCTTAAAAGGACTTCCTGGGGGGGAGCTGTTTTTT; v_gene: TRBV7-3; abundance: few; j_gene: TRBJ2-2; d_gene: .
CDR3aa: CASSLVSASSYEQYF; CDR3nt: TGTGCCAGCAGCTTAGTCAGTGCAAGCTCCTACGAGCAGTACTTC; v_gene: TRBV11-1; abundance: .; j_gene: TRBJ2-7; d_gene: .